This record concerns one T cell receptor (beta chain) sequence. The data derive from a study of blood T cell repertoires in COVID-19. Study information: Italy, Spain and the United States were the sources of the convalescent and acute COVID-19 samples. PBMCs, B-cell-depleted T cells, or T cells were the source of the cDNA or gDNA that made up the material.

Original handling: Estimation of nucleated cell counts was performed using reference gene primer amplification. Produced via immunoSEQ multiplex PCR; TCRdb's table is partial and in-frame only. The V and J calls and clone size are taken from that table; D and trimming were inferred from the DNA. The sample holds more than 70,000 clones, 90% seen once. Sequenced sample: peripheral blood. The source is a woman between 18 and 29 years old with acute or convalescent COVID-19.

CDR3: CASSVAPGADTQYF. Written as DNA, the CDR3 is TGTGCCAGCAGCGTAGCTCCGGGGGCAGATACGCAGTATTTT. J is TRBJ2-3 and V is TRBV9; D is possibly TRBD2 (6 bases). CDR3 size: 14 residues. The V gene's germline CDR1 is SGDLS and CDR2 YYNGEE. With 0 bases removed from V and 4 bases from J, the gap between germline ends came to 9 bases.